These 26 T cell receptor beta chains were sequenced from one sample in a study of T-cell reconstitution after alpha-beta-depleted transplantation in children. Preparation of the TCRbeta library was carried out with unique molecular identifiers. TCRdb reprocessed the PCR reads via MiXCR and lists one record per CDR3 protein. The sample holds about 980,000 distinct CDR3 sequences, about 30% seen once. The sample was PBMCs, mostly from graft donor cells, taken 360 days after TCRalphabeta/CD19-depleted stem cell transplant. The receptors derive from a boy younger than two who had a stem cell transplant for SCID, so the T cells may come from the graft donor.

CDR3: CAISDPTGGLNYEQYF. The CDR3 bases are TGTGCCATCAGTGACCCTACAGGGGGCTTGAACTACGAGCAGTACTTC. The J gene is TRBJ2-7, the V gene TRBV10-3, with TRBD1 identical over 9 bases. The CDR3 has 16 amino acids. The J segment lost 3 bases and the V segment lost 3 bases, leaving 9 bases of the junction unmatched. The V gene's germline CDR1 is ENHRY and CDR2 SYGVKD.

There are a few counts of this clonotype. CDR3 DNA: TGCGCCAGCAGCTTGGGGGGACTAGCGGGGCCGAGGACAGATACGCAGTATTTT. Amino acids: CASSLGGLAGPRTDTQYF. The chain recombines TRBV5-1 with TRBJ2-3; 13 positions agree with TRBD2. The CDR3 contains 18 residues. Germline assignment: CDR1 SGHRS and CDR2 YFSETQ. With V trimmed by 0 bases and J by 3 bases, 7 bases remained unmatched.

This clonotype was found once. One junction end does not reproduce the germline sequence, and a read error may be involved. CDR3 sequence: CATSRGQRREAQYF. The CDR3 DNA reads as TGTGCCACCAGCAGAGGACAGAGACGAGAGGCCCAGTACTTC. V gene TRBV15 combines with J gene TRBJ2-5; possibly TRBD1 for D (5 bases). There are 14 residues in the CDR3. Germline assignment: CDR1 LNHNV and CDR2 YYDKDF (reference sequence).

The chain is built from TRBV6-5 and TRBJ2-3; no firm D call. CDR1 is MNHEY and CDR2 is SVGAGI in the germline V gene. The V gene lost 2 bases and the J gene lost 2 bases, with 14 bases spanning the gap. The CDR3 is made up of 16 amino acids. CDR3 region: CASSYMGGGSTDTQYF. In DNA form, the CDR3 reads TGTGCCAGCAGTTACATGGGCGGCGGATCCACAGATACGCAGTATTTT.

The chain joins TRBV20-1 to TRBJ2-1; 8 bases line up with TRBD1. CDR1 is DFQATT, CDR2 SNEGSKA, per germline (reference sequence). The CDR3 contains 13 residues. V was clipped by 2 bases and J by 9 bases; unmatched bases: 6. The chain's CDR3 is CSARPRRGREQFF. The CDR3 nucleotides read TGCAGTGCTAGACCCCGCAGGGGGCGTGAGCAGTTCTTC.

This clonotype was counted between two and nine times. The chain couples TRBV10-3 to TRBJ2-3, with a tentative D call TRBD2 (7 bases). Germline CDR1 reads ENHRY; CDR2 reads SYGVKD. V lost 11 bases, J lost 3 bases, and 18 bases lay in between. CDR3 length: 14 residues. The CDR3 nucleotides are TGTGCCGCCAAACCCGGGGGGCGAACAGATACGCAGTATTTT. Residues: CAAKPGGRTDTQYF.

This chain links TRBV27 with TRBJ1-1, with D unclear. V was pared by 4 bases and J by 1 base, with 10 bases between. The CDR3 spans 14 residues. Germline lookup yields CDR1 MNHEY and CDR2 SMNVEV (reference sequence). In DNA, the CDR3 is TGTGCCAGCAGTTCGGTAGTCCCGAACACTGAAGCTTTCTTT. It encodes CASSSVVPNTEAFF.

This clonotype was detected only a few times. The V gene is TRBV29-1, the J gene TRBJ1-1, with 8 bases aligning to TRBD1. The CDR3 extends over 13 amino acids. V shed 7 bases and J 1 base; nucleotides not matched to a gene: 5. Germline CDR1 reads SQVTM; CDR2 reads ANQGSEA. The CDR3 DNA reads TGCAGCGCCCGGACAGGGTCGAACACTGAAGCTTTCTTT. This translates into CSARTGSNTEAFF.

The chain uses TRBV5-1 and TRBJ2-1; no reliable D call. Germline CDR1 and CDR2: SGHRS and YFSETQ. This CDR3 contains 12 residues. V lost 5 bases to trimming and J lost 5 bases, with 8 bases between them. The CDR3 nucleotides read TGCGCCAGCAGTGACCCGGACAATGAGCAGTTCTTC. It is translated as CASSDPDNEQFF.

In its sample, this clonotype was seen once. The chain is built from TRBV24-1 and TRBJ2-7, with 7 bases matching TRBD1. Looked up from germline, CDR1 is KGHDR and CDR2 is SFDVKD. This CDR3 is built from 15 residues. The J segment lost 2 bases and the V segment lost 2 bases, leaving 5 bases of the junction unmatched. The CDR3 spells CATSDSTGPPYEQYF. Written as DNA, the CDR3 is TGTGCCACCAGTGATTCGACAGGGCCTCCCTACGAGCAGTACTTC.

This chain connects TRBV7-2 to TRBJ2-3; unclear D gene. The CDR3 is 16 amino acids. The germline V and J ends were trimmed by 1 base and 0 bases, with 11 bases remaining between them. Looked up from germline, CDR1 is SGHTA and CDR2 is FQGNSA. The CDR3 DNA reads TGTGCCAGCAGCTTAGGGGTGCAGACTAGCACAGATACGCAGTATTTT. As protein: CASSLGVQTSTDTQYF.

This clonotype was seen only a few times. The V and J genes are TRBV21-1 and TRBJ1-2; the table assigns TRBD1, which was not confirmed against the DNA. TRBV21-1 counts as a pseudogene. The CDR3 length is 15 residues. Written as DNA, the CDR3 is TGTGCCAGCCGATTCGAGATGGGGGGAAACTATGGCTACACCTTC. Residues: CASRFEMGGNYGYTF.

This rearrangement joins TRBV4-1 to TRBJ2-3; TRBD1 might be the D (6 bases). The V and J ends lost 0 bases and 2 bases respectively, with 9 bases between them. The CDR3 is 15 residues long. Germline CDR1 and CDR2: MGHRA and YSYEKL. The CDR3 protein is CASSQEGQYTDTQYF. Written as DNA, the CDR3 is TGCGCCAGCAGCCAAGAAGGACAGTACACAGATACGCAGTATTTT.

This clonotype was counted between two and nine times. The chain couples TRBV13 to TRBJ2-3; TRBD2 matches 11 bases. The J segment lost 5 bases and the V segment lost 5 bases, leaving 9 bases of the junction unmatched. This CDR3 is 16 amino acids long. Germline V gene lookup returns CDR1 PRHDT and CDR2 FYEKMQ (reference sequence). The DNA of the CDR3 is TGTGCCAGCAGCCCTACTAGCGGGGGCTCCGTAGATACGCAGTATTTT. It specifies CASSPTSGGSVDTQYF.

This chain connects TRBV24-1 to TRBJ2-2; weak D call: TRBD2 (5 bases). V was cut by 6 bases and J by 0 bases, with 7 bases left in between. The CDR3 spans 14 residues. Germline V gives CDR1 KGHDR, CDR2 SFDVKD. This CDR3 reads CATSLGTNTGELFF. Here the CDR3 DNA reads TGTGCCACCAGTCTCGGGACGAACACCGGGGAGCTGTTTTTT.

This clonotype was seen only a few times. This rearrangement joins TRBV5-1 to TRBJ2-2, with TRBD1 as a possible D gene (5 bases). Per germline, CDR1 SGHRS and CDR2 YFSETQ. This CDR3 is 15 amino acids long. V lost 4 bases, J lost 8 bases, and 18 bases lay in between. The CDR3 DNA sequence: TGCGCCAGCAGCCTCGGCAGGGAAAGACAAGGGGAGCTGTTTTTT. Protein product: CASSLGRERQGELFF.

The V and J genes are TRBV5-1 and TRBJ1-1; weak D call: TRBD1 (5 bases). This CDR3 region has 13 residues. CDR1 and CDR2 from the germline V gene are SGHRS and YFSETQ. Trimming shortened V by 5 bases and J by 5 bases, and 13 bases separated the two germline ends. The CDR3 region is CASRSSGNTEAFF. The CDR3 nucleotides read TGCGCCAGCAGGTCCTCAGGGAATACTGAAGCTTTCTTT.

This sequence joins TRBV12-3 or TRBV12-4 and TRBJ1-1; possibly TRBD1 for D (5 bases). Trimming pared 6 bases from V and 3 bases from J, leaving 11 bases between. The CDR3 extends over 13 amino acids. The CDR3 DNA reads as TGTGCCAGCAGCCCCGGGACCCACACTGAAGCTTTCTTT. Amino acids: CASSPGTHTEAFF.

The V and J genes are TRBV6-1 and TRBJ1-2; D not certain. V dropped 8 bases and J dropped 2 bases, with 18 bases sitting between them. In germline, CDR1 is MNHNS, CDR2 SASEGT. This CDR3 is built from 15 residues. CDR3 sequence: CASLRRAGSNYGYTF. In DNA, the CDR3 is TGTGCCAGCCTCAGGAGGGCGGGGTCCAACTATGGCTACACCTTC.

This clonotype has a count of ten or more. DNA for the CDR3: TGTGCCAGCAGGCAGTCGGAGACCCAGTACTTC. It yields the protein CASRQSETQYF. The chain links TRBV2 to TRBJ2-5; D not resolved. Deletions cut 6 bases from V and 5 bases from J, with 7 bases between. The CDR3 length is 11 residues. Germline CDR1 and CDR2: SNHLY and FYNNEI. Full variable domain (outside the CDR3, taken from reference TRBV2 and TRBJ2-5): EPEVTQTPSHQVTQMGQEVILRCVPISNHLYFYWYRQILGQKVEFLVSFYNNEISEKSEIFDDQFSVERPDGSNFTLKIRSTKLEDSAMYFCASRQSETQYFGPGTRLLVL.

This clonotype was detected a few times. The chain combines TRBV7-3 with TRBJ2-3, with D possibly matching TRBD2 (6 bases). Germline V gene lookup returns CDR1 SGHTA and CDR2 FQGTGA. V gave up 5 bases and J gave up 2 bases, with 8 bases separating them. CDR3 size: 13 residues. In DNA form, the CDR3 reads TGTGCCAGCAGCGGAGGGGTCACAGATACGCAGTATTTT. Amino acids: CASSGGVTDTQYF.

This clonotype was detected only a few times. The chain uses TRBV27 and TRBJ1-5, with D possibly being TRBD1 (6 bases). Trimming cost V 3 bases and J 3 bases, with 9 bases left between them. The CDR3 consists of 14 residues. CDR1 and CDR2 (germline): MNHEY, SMNVEV (reference sequence). The CDR3 DNA sequence: TGTGCCAGCAGTTTTCAGGGGTTCAATCAGCCCCAGCATTTT. It is translated as CASSFQGFNQPQHF.

This clonotype appeared a few times. The J gene is TRBJ2-1, the V gene TRBV11-2; possibly TRBD2 for D (6 bases). CDR1 is SGHAT and CDR2 is FQNNGV in the germline V gene. V lost 0 bases and J 9 bases, leaving 12 bases between the germline ends. The CDR3 is 14 amino acids. CDR3 sequence (DNA): TGTGCCAGCAGCTTAGATCTAGCGTCAATTGAGCAGTTCTTC. This gives the protein CASSLDLASIEQFF.

The chain recombines TRBV28 with TRBJ2-2, with D perhaps given as TRBD1 or TRBD2 (6 bases each). V shed 3 bases and J shed 1 base, with 15 bases lying between them. This CDR3 region has 17 residues. CDR1 is MDHEN and CDR2 is SYDVKM in the germline V gene. The DNA for the CDR3 is TGTGCCAGCAGTTTTCTTCCCGGGGGCCAGAACACCGGGGAGCTGTTTTTT. Amino acids: CASSFLPGGQNTGELFF.

Worth noting for this clonotype: Compared with germline, one end of the junction differs, possibly owing to a read error. The chain links TRBV5-1 to TRBJ1-4; no reliable D call. Germline-derived CDR1 and CDR2 are SGHRS and YFSETQ. CDR3 length equals 14 residues. The CDR3 nucleotides are TGCACCAGCAGCTCTACTGTGACTAATGAAAAACTGTTTTTT. The encoded protein is CTSSSTVTNEKLFF.

This rearrangement joins TRBV3-1 to TRBJ1-1; D call uncertain. The germline CDR1 and CDR2 sequences are LGHDT and YNNKEL (reference sequence). Between the trimmed V and J ends, which lost 5 bases and 5 bases, there was a span of 15 bases. This CDR3 comprises 14 residues. Written as DNA, the CDR3 is TGTGCCAGCAGCATCCTGAGGGAGAGGACTGAAGCTTTCTTT. Translation: CASSILRERTEAFF.